The rows below give T cell receptor beta chains drawn from one sample of a study of lymphopenia after photon versus proton radiotherapy. Assay: immunoSEQ multiplex PCR; the TCRdb copy retains only in-frame clones and omits some. The repertoire includes about 30,000 clones, approximately 87% of them detected once, and around 47% sits in the top ten. The source was peripheral blood, collected from a patient treated with proton-based radiotherapy. The receptor set was obtained from a woman aged 55-70 years with cholangiocarcinoma. Some clones in this sample may be carry-over from other donors' samples. Each CDR3 is given with its conserved first and last residue. Fields, in order: V gene, D gene, clone size, J gene, CDR3 protein, CDR3 DNA. A D gene is named only where the DNA matches it firmly. For some rows the clone size is stated as once, few or many, or as a class when expanded; others skip it.

V: TRBV5-4; D: -; size: once; J: TRBJ2-7; CDR3: CASSSVEGHEQYF; DNA: TGTGCCAGCAGCTCCGTTGAGGGCCACGAGCAGTACTTC
V: TRBV25-1; D: -; size: -; J: TRBJ1-2; CDR3: CASSEVGGSYGYTF; DNA: TGTGCCAGCAGTGAAGTTGGGGGTTCGTATGGCTACACCTTC
V: TRBV18; D: -; size: -; J: TRBJ1-4; CDR3: CASSPSGTITEKLFF; DNA: TGTGCCAGCTCACCATCGGGGACAATAACTGAAAAACTGTTTTTT
V: TRBV10-1; D: TRBD1; size: -; J: TRBJ2-2; CDR3: CASIDRDTGELFF; DNA: TGCGCCAGCATTGACAGGGACACCGGGGAGCTGTTTTTT
V: TRBV5-1; D: TRBD2; size: -; J: TRBJ2-5; CDR3: CASSFGRTSGGNQETQYF; DNA: TGCGCCAGCAGCTTTGGCCGGACTAGCGGGGGCAACCAAGAGACCCAGTACTTC
V: TRBV2; D: -; size: -; J: TRBJ2-7; CDR3: CASSGTDGYEQYF; DNA: TGTGCCAGCAGTGGGACGGACGGCTACGAGCAGTACTTC
V: TRBV6-5; D: -; size: once; J: TRBJ2-7; CDR3: CASSYSGGGHYEQYF; DNA: TGTGCCAGCAGTTACTCGGGAGGGGGCCACTACGAGCAGTACTTC
V: TRBV6-5; D: -; size: -; J: TRBJ1-1; CDR3: CASSYRAKYTEAFF; DNA: TGTGCCAGCAGTTATCGGGCCAAGTACACTGAAGCTTTCTTT
V: TRBV6-5; D: -; size: -; J: TRBJ2-3; CDR3: CASSYSSTDTQYF; DNA: TGTGCCAGCAGTTACTCTAGCACAGATACGCAGTATTTT
V: TRBV18; D: -; size: -; J: TRBJ2-5; CDR3: CASSPLDSQETQYF; DNA: TGTGCCAGCTCACCACTTGACAGCCAAGAGACCCAGTACTTC
V: TRBV10-2; D: -; size: -; J: TRBJ1-2; CDR3: CASSESGSRDYGYTF; DNA: TGCGCCAGCAGTGAGTCGGGCTCAAGGGACTATGGCTACACCTTC
V: TRBV7-2; D: -; size: -; J: TRBJ1-1; CDR3: CASSLEGLTEAFF; DNA: TGTGCCAGCAGCTTAGAGGGATTAACCGAAGCTTTCTTT
V: TRBV19; D: TRBD1; size: -; J: TRBJ2-7; CDR3: CASSIRTGMSYEQYF; DNA: TGTGCCAGTAGTATTAGGACAGGGATGTCCTACGAGCAGTACTTC
V: TRBV18; D: -; size: -; J: TRBJ2-7; CDR3: CASSPDSPSSYEQYF; DNA: TGTGCCAGCTCCCCTGACTCCCCGAGCTCCTACGAGCAGTACTTC
V: TRBV11-1; D: -; size: once; J: TRBJ1-1; CDR3: CASSSGFRDTEAFF; DNA: TGTGCCAGCAGCTCCGGATTTCGGGACACTGAAGCTTTCTTT
V: TRBV11-3; D: -; size: -; J: TRBJ2-3; CDR3: CASSPSGASTDTQYF; DNA: TGTGCCAGCAGCCCCTCCGGGGCGAGCACAGATACGCAGTATTTT
V: TRBV7-2; D: -; size: -; J: TRBJ2-7; CDR3: CASSPRGSRRGDEQYF; DNA: TGTGCCAGCAGCCCCCGGGGGTCGCGTCGGGGAGACGAGCAGTACTTC
V: TRBV5-1; D: TRBD1; size: -; J: TRBJ1-4; CDR3: CASSPIGDRTNEKLFF; DNA: TGCGCCAGCAGCCCTATCGGGGACAGGACTAATGAAAAACTGTTTTTT
V: TRBV18; D: -; size: -; J: TRBJ1-3; CDR3: CASSPPWTTGNTIYF; DNA: TGTGCCAGCTCACCACCCTGGACAACTGGAAACACCATATATTTT
V: TRBV5-1; D: TRBD1; size: -; J: TRBJ1-4; CDR3: CASSAGTGEGKLFF; DNA: TGCGCCAGCAGCGCCGGGACAGGGGAGGGGAAACTGTTTTTT
V: TRBV19; D: -; size: -; J: TRBJ1-2; CDR3: CASSWQGYGSYTF; DNA: TGTGCCAGTAGTTGGCAGGGCTATGGTAGCTACACCTTC
V: TRBV7-9; D: -; size: -; J: TRBJ1-1; CDR3: CASSLDGGGTEAFF; DNA: TGTGCCAGCAGCTTAGACGGGGGAGGGACTGAAGCTTTCTTT
V: TRBV30; D: TRBD1; size: -; J: TRBJ2-2; CDR3: CAGKQGPLSGELFF; DNA: TGTGCCGGAAAACAGGGGCCGCTGAGCGGGGAGCTGTTTTTT